One sample yielded the 17 T cell receptor beta chains listed below, sequenced in a study of shared clonotypes between healthy human individuals. Profiling relied on immunoSEQ multiplex PCR, and the TCRdb table lists in-frame clones only, not all of them. The sample includes 450,000 to 500,000 clones, 81% of them seen just once. Input material: PBMCs. The receptor source for this set is a woman in her 40s in good health. Some clones in this sample may be carry-over from other donors' samples.

This clone was counted between two and nine times. With a far larger clone one base away, a read error is the likely cause. Other nucleotide sequences from this sample produce the same CDR3. This chain uses TRBV29-1 with TRBJ2-6; D is uncertain. There are 13 residues in the CDR3. The germline gives CDR1 SQVTM, CDR2 ANQGSEA. Trimming left V 3 bases short and J 2 bases short, with 5 bases between. The CDR3 reads CSVDWAGANVLTF. CDR3 nucleotides: TGCAGCGTTGACTGGGCTGGGGCCAACGTCCTGACTTTC.

Here the CDR3 DNA reads TGTGCCACCGGGCCCGGGGGGAACCAAGAGACCCAGTACTTC. Protein: CATGPGGNQETQYF. This chain connects TRBV10-3 to TRBJ2-5; 7 nucleotides match TRBD2. This CDR3 spans 14 amino acids. J lost 0 bases, V lost 10 bases, and 8 bases had no gene match. Germline V gene data show CDR1 as ENHRY and CDR2 as SYGVKD.

For this clone: This is likely an artifact of a read error, given a far larger clone one base away. This chain joins TRBV29-1 and TRBJ2-7; D is ambiguous. The V end lost 4 bases, the J end lost 4 bases, and 11 bases lay between the germline ends. The CDR3 extends over 12 amino acids. In germline, CDR1 is SQVTM, CDR2 ANQGSEA. CDR3 region: CSVAAHCYEQYF. The CDR3 DNA sequence: TGCAGCGTTGCGGCCCACTGTTACGAGCAGTACTTC.

The chain recombines TRBV7-3 with TRBJ2-5; tentatively, D is TRBD2 (8 bases). Germline CDR1 and CDR2: SGHTA and FQGTGA. V was clipped by 2 bases and J by 4 bases, with 23 bases between them. This CDR3 comprises 18 residues. The CDR3 is CASSLGPGGAGVGETQYF. The CDR3 DNA reads TGTGCCAGCAGCTTAGGGCCAGGGGGAGCGGGAGTGGGAGAGACCCAGTACTTC.

The rearrangement links TRBV5-1 to TRBJ2-7, with a weak D call TRBD1 (5 bases). CDR3 length: 14 residues. CDR1 and CDR2 (germline): SGHRS, YFSETQ. V dropped 2 bases and J dropped 2 bases, with 11 bases sitting between them. The CDR3 DNA reads as TGCGCCAGCAGCTTAATAACAGGCGCCTACGAGCAGTACTTC. This encodes CASSLITGAYEQYF.

This chain links TRBV28 with TRBJ1-2; D possibly corresponds to TRBD1 (6 bases). Germline loops: CDR1 MDHEN, CDR2 SYDVKM. The CDR3 has 16 amino acids. With 3 bases removed from V and 4 bases from J, the gap between germline ends came to 18 bases. The CDR3 here is CASSFWPGVPSYGYTF. The CDR3, as DNA: TGTGCCAGCAGTTTTTGGCCAGGGGTCCCTAGCTATGGCTACACCTTC.

Remarks on this clone: One end of the junction varies from germline; a read error may be responsible. The V call is TRBV6-1, the J call TRBJ1-2; D might be TRBD1 (6 bases). The CDR3 totals 14 residues. Germline V gene lookup returns CDR1 MNHNS and CDR2 SASEGT. CDR3 sequence: CAGRGRIIGYGYTF. In nucleotides, the CDR3 is TGTGCCGGCAGGGGACGAATTATCGGCTATGGCTACACCTTC.

This clone was counted only a few times. A read error may be the cause here, since a much bigger clone is one base away. Other DNA sequences in the same sample also yield this CDR3. The chain combines TRBV5-6 with TRBJ2-7; 9 nucleotides agree with TRBD2. There are 14 residues in the CDR3. Germline CDR1 is SGHDT and CDR2 is YYEEEE. CDR3 in DNA: TGTGCCAGCAAATTGGCGGGAGGGTCCTACAAGCAGTACTTC. Its translation: CASKLAGGSYKQYF.

On this clone: One base separates it from a far larger clone, so it is likely a read error. This sequence joins TRBV7-2 and TRBJ2-1; D might be TRBD2 (6 bases). This CDR3 spans 15 amino acids. Germline V CDR1 and CDR2: SGHTA, FQGNSA. In DNA form, the CDR3 reads TGTGCCGGCAGTACTTCTACGGGAGTTTACAATGAGCAGTTCTTC. It codes for CAGSTSTGVYNEQFF.

The chain has TRBV6-4 and TRBJ2-3; TRBD2 matches 8 bases. Germline V gene lookup returns CDR1 MRHNA and CDR2 SNTAGT. The CDR3 is 14 residues long. Unmatched junction bases numbered 5, after V lost 3 bases and J lost 6 bases. The CDR3 reads CASSEASGSDTQYF. CDR3 in DNA: TGTGCCAGCAGTGAGGCTAGCGGGTCGGATACGCAGTATTTT.

V and J are TRBV5-1 and TRBJ2-1; D gene unclear. V was clipped by 3 bases and J by 8 bases, with 15 bases between them. This CDR3 has 14 residues. CDR1 and CDR2 from the germline V gene are SGHRS and YFSETQ. CDR3: CASSSVIRYHEQFF. The CDR3 nucleotides read TGCGCCAGCAGCTCGGTTATTAGGTACCATGAGCAGTTCTTC.

The chain is built from TRBV29-1 and TRBJ1-1; unclear D gene. Trimming pared 4 bases from V and 4 bases from J, leaving 7 bases between. CDR3 length: 11 residues. Looked up from germline, CDR1 is SQVTM and CDR2 is ANQGSEA. In nucleotides, the CDR3 is TGCAGCGTTGTCACGGCCACTGAAGCTTTCTTT. Translated: CSVVTATEAFF.

Points on this clone: This likely traces to a read error, being one base from a far larger clone. This chain links TRBV5-4 with TRBJ1-2; 7 bases are a match to TRBD1. CDR1 is SGHNT and CDR2 is YYREEE in the germline V gene (reference sequence). The CDR3 totals 13 residues. This CDR3 reads CASRPGQFYGHTF. In nucleotides, the CDR3 is TGTGCCAGCAGGCCGGGACAGTTCTATGGCCACACCTTC.

The chain combines TRBV4-2 with TRBJ1-2; a weak D match, TRBD1 (5 bases). The germline V and J ends were trimmed by 0 bases and 3 bases, with 14 bases remaining between them. This CDR3 is built from 16 residues. Germline CDR1 reads LGHNA; CDR2 reads YNFKEQ. CDR3 amino acids: CASSQDLRGRHYGYTF. Here the CDR3 DNA reads TGTGCCAGCAGCCAAGATTTAAGGGGCCGGCACTATGGCTACACCTTC.

The genes are TRBV5-4 and TRBJ2-7; D not certain. This CDR3 spans 13 amino acids. The V and J ends lost 4 bases and 6 bases respectively, with 14 bases between them. Per germline, CDR1 SGHNT and CDR2 YYREEE (reference sequence). CDR3 DNA: TGTGCCAGCAGCCCCCAAGAGCGAAGCGAGCAGTACTTC. This encodes CASSPQERSEQYF.

The CDR3 coding sequence is TGTGCCAGCAGTGGTGCTACAGGGGGCGGAGGGCAGCCCCAGCATTTT. Translation: CASSGATGGGGQPQHF. The rearrangement uses TRBV6-1 and TRBJ1-5; 9 positions match TRBD1. Germline V gene sequence: CDR1 MNHNS, CDR2 SASEGT. After removal of 4 bases from V and 7 bases from J, the junction contained 11 bases not matched to a gene. This CDR3 has 16 residues.

The gene calls are TRBV5-1 and TRBJ1-5; D is uncertain. The CDR3 covers 16 residues. Trimming pared 0 bases from V and 4 bases from J, leaving 14 bases between. Germline V lookup: CDR1 SGHRS, CDR2 YFSETQ. The CDR3 region has the DNA TGCGCCAGCAGCTTGGGAGGGAGGGTTCCAAATCAGCCCCAGCATTTT. It yields the protein CASSLGGRVPNQPQHF.